These 3 T cell receptor beta chains came from one sample sequenced in a study of blood T cell repertoires in COVID-19. Assay: immunoSEQ multiplex PCR; the TCRdb copy retains only in-frame clones and omits some. The sample has roughly 60,000 clones; approximately 72% are singletons. Sequencing was performed on peripheral blood. The receptors come from a woman in her sixties or seventies with COVID-19, enrolled during active disease.

The V and J genes are TRBV6-5 and TRBJ1-2, with D unclear. Germline V gives CDR1 MNHEY, CDR2 SVGAGI. V shed 4 bases and J shed 4 bases, with 13 bases lying between them. The CDR3 sequence is 14 residues long. Here the CDR3 reads CASSSDRGVYGYTF. CDR3 nucleotides: TGTGCCAGCAGTTCCGATCGAGGAGTCTATGGCTACACCTTC.

This chain connects TRBV2 to TRBJ2-7, with TRBD1 matching 9 bases. V shed 7 bases, J shed 3 bases, and the junction held 13 bases outside the gene matches. This CDR3 has 16 amino acids. Per germline, CDR1 SNHLY and CDR2 FYNNEI. The CDR3 nucleotides are TGTGCCAGCAAGGCGGGGTGGGACAGGGTTATCTACGAGCAGTACTTC. Its protein product is CASKAGWDRVIYEQYF.

The chain couples TRBV13 to TRBJ1-1; TRBD1 might be the D (6 bases). Trimming removed 4 bases at V and 3 bases at J, with 15 bases between. The CDR3 is made up of 15 amino acids. CDR1 PRHDT and CDR2 FYEKMQ come from the germline V gene (reference sequence). The CDR3 loop is CASSSRGSVDTEAFF. The DNA of the CDR3 is TGTGCCAGCAGCTCGAGGGGGTCGGTGGACACTGAAGCTTTCTTT.